This TCR beta chain was identified in a study of naive and memory T cell subsets. General study points: A few larger clonotypes appeared in naive repertoires, especially CD8, possibly memory cells re-expressing CD45RA. The power law exponent of TCR abundance differed between naive and memory cells. Naive and memory repertoire findings lacked a ground truth for validation. Gini index rose across naive, CM, EM and EMRA in CD4 and CD8.

The beta constant-region primer was an equimolar mix of two oligonucleotides covering TRBC1 and TRBC2. Nested alpha and beta constant-region primers with the SP2 primer drove four PCR rounds on ligated cDNA. TCRdb passed the UMI-ligation and nested PCR reads through MiXCR, listing each CDR3 protein once. The sample lists 85,000 to 130,000 distinct CDR3 sequences, 14% occurring once. The CDR3 is 14 residues long. V was shortened by 4 bases and J by 0 bases, with 13 bases between the two germline ends. Germline V CDR1 and CDR2: SQVTM, ANQGSEA. Four subsets defined by CD45RA and CD27 were sorted after CD3, CD4, CD8 and live/dead staining. On this clonotype: The antigen is unknown.

The V gene is TRBV29-1, the J gene TRBJ2-7; the D is unclear. This clonotype was obtained from a human donor in good health. Specimen: naive CD8+ T cells from blood. The DNA for the CDR3 is TGCAGCGTTGGGACCGAAATGGGCTCCTACGAGCAGTACTTC. Protein: CSVGTEMGSYEQYF.